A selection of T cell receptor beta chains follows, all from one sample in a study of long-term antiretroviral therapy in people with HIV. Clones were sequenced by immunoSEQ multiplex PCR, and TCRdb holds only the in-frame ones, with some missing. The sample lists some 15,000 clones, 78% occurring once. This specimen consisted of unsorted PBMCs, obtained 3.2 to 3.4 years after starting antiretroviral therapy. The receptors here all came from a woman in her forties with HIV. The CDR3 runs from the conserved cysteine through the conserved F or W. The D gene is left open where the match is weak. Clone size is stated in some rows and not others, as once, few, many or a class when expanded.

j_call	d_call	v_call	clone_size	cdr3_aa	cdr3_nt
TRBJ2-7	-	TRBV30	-	CAWRVRVGYEQYF	TGTGCCTGGAGGGTCCGAGTGGGCTACGAGCAGTACTTC
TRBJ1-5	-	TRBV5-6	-	CASSSTGAGQPQHF	TGTGCCAGCAGCTCCACCGGGGCGGGTCAGCCCCAGCATTTT
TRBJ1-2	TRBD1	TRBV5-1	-	CASSLGQGPNYGYTF	TGCGCCAGCAGCTTGGGACAGGGGCCTAACTATGGCTACACCTTC
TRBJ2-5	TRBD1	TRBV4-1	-	CASSPGGQGAAETQYF	TGCGCCAGCAGCCCAGGTGGACAGGGGGCCGCGGAGACCCAGTACTTC
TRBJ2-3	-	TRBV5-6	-	CASSFSPDTQYF	TGTGCCAGCAGCTTTTCTCCAGATACGCAGTATTTT
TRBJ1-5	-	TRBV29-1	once	CSVAGTSNQPQHF	TGCAGCGTAGCAGGGACGAGCAATCAGCCCCAGCATTTT
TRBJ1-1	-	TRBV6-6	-	CASSYSPDTEAFF	TGTGCCAGCAGTTACTCTCCGGACACTGAAGCTTTCTTT
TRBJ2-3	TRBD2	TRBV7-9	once	CASSSLAGGGDTQYF	TGTGCCAGCAGCTCACTAGCGGGGGGGGGAGATACGCAGTATTTT
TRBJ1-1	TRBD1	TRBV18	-	CASSPRVTGTMNTEAFF	TGTGCCAGCTCACCCCGCGTGACAGGGACTATGAACACTGAAGCCTTCTTT
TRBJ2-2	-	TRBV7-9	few	CASTRGGAVTGELFF	TGTGCCTCCACAAGGGGGGGCGCGGTCACCGGGGAGCTGTTTTTT
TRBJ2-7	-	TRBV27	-	CASSLNIAQVVYEQYF	TGTGCCAGCAGTTTAAATATTGCACAGGTCGTCTACGAGCAGTACTTC
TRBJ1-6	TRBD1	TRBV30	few	CAWRGPTGQNSPLHF	TGTGCCTGGAGGGGGCCGACAGGGCAGAATTCACCCCTCCACTTT
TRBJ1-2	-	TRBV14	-	CASSQGGKGPANYGYTF	TGTGCCAGCAGCCAAGGTGGAAAGGGGCCGGCTAACTATGGCTACACCTTC
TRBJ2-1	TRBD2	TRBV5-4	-	CASSSGLAGGLSSYNEQFF	TGTGCCAGCAGCTCGGGACTAGCGGGGGGGTTGAGCTCCTACAATGAGCAGTTCTTC
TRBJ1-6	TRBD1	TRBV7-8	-	CASSLRGQGSYNSPLHF	TGTGCCAGCAGCTTAAGGGGACAGGGGTCCTATAATTCACCCCTCCACTTT
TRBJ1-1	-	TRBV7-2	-	CASSLTTETEAFF	TGTGCCAGCAGCTTAACGACTGAAACTGAAGCTTTCTTT
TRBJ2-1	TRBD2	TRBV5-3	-	CARSCSLAGDPDEQFF	TGTGCCAGAAGCTGCTCTCTAGCGGGAGATCCGGATGAGCAGTTCTTC
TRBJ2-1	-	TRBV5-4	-	CASSFSMEQFF	TGTGCCAGCAGCTTCTCTATGGAGCAGTTCTTC
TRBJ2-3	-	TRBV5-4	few	CAITRGVSGTDTQYF	TGTGCGATCACGCGGGGAGTGTCTGGCACAGATACGCAGTATTTT
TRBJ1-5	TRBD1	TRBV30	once	CASKVGTGNQPQHF	TGTGCCTCCAAGGTGGGGACAGGCAATCAGCCCCAGCATTTT
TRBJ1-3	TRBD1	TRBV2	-	CASKGLRTGNSGNTIYF	TGTGCCAGCAAAGGTCTCAGGACAGGCAACTCTGGAAACACCATATATTTT
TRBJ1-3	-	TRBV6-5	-	CASSYSGISTGNTIYF	TGTGCCAGCAGTTACTCGGGCATATCGACTGGAAACACCATATATTTT
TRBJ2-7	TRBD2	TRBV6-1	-	CASSEVSSGGQRGEQYF	TGTGCCAGCAGTGAAGTGAGTAGCGGGGGACAGCGGGGCGAGCAGTACTTC
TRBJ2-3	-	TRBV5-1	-	CASRSWGASTDTQYF	TGCGCCAGCAGGTCCTGGGGGGCCAGCACAGATACGCAGTATTTT
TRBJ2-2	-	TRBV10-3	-	CAISESTVNTGELFF	TGTGCCATCAGTGAGTCGACCGTGAACACCGGGGAGCTGTTTTTT
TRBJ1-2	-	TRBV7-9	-	CASSLGVQSGSDYGYTF	TGTGCCAGCAGCTTAGGAGTTCAGTCAGGGTCTGACTATGGCTACACCTTC
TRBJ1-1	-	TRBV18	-	CASSETVLNTEAFF	TGTGCCAGCTCAGAGACAGTTTTGAACACTGAAGCTTTCTTT
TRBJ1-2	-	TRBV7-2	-	CASSLVSTGDYGYTF	TGTGCCAGCAGCTTAGTCTCGACAGGCGATTATGGCTACACCTTC
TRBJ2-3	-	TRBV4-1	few	CASSQRTTLRPDTQYF	TGCGCCAGCAGCCAACGGACAACCCTTCGTCCAGATACGCAGTATTTT
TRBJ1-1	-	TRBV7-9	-	CASSSVTGDTEAFF	TGTGCCAGCAGCTCGGTTACGGGGGACACTGAAGCTTTCTTT
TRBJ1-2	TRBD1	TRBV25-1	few	CASSITGDGYTF	TGTGCCAGCAGTATCACAGGGGATGGCTACACCTTC
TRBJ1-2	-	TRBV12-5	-	CASGLESGGYTF	TGTGCTAGTGGTTTGGAGTCGGGAGGCTACACCTTC
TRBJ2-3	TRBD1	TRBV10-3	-	CAIGRDRDDTQYF	TGTGCCATCGGCAGGGACAGGGACGATACGCAGTATTTT
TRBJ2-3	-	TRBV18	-	CASAAGNTDTQYF	TGTGCCAGCGCGGCGGGGAACACAGATACGCAGTATTTT
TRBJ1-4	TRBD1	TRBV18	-	CASSPRRRQGGTNEKLFF	TGTGCCAGCTCACCGCGACGGCGACAGGGGGGCACTAATGAAAAACTGTTTTTT
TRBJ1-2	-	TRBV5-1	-	CASSLEGVYGYTF	TGCGCCAGCAGCTTGGAGGGGGTCTATGGCTACACCTTC
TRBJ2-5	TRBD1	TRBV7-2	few	CASSLGTAKETQYF	TGTGCCAGCAGCCTGGGGACAGCTAAGGAGACCCAGTACTTC
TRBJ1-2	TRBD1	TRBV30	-	CAWSVGTGGGYGYTF	TGTGCCTGGAGTGTTGGGACAGGCGGTGGCTATGGCTACACCTTC
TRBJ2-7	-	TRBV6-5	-	CASRLGLIGEQYF	TGTGCCAGCCGCCTTGGACTGATTGGCGAGCAGTACTTC
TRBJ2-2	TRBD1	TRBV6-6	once	CASLWGQTPARELFF	TGTGCCAGTCTCTGGGGACAGACCCCAGCCAGGGAGCTGTTTTTT
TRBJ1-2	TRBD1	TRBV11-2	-	CASSRRQGAINYGYTF	TGTGCCAGCAGCCGCAGACAGGGGGCCATCAACTATGGCTACACCTTC